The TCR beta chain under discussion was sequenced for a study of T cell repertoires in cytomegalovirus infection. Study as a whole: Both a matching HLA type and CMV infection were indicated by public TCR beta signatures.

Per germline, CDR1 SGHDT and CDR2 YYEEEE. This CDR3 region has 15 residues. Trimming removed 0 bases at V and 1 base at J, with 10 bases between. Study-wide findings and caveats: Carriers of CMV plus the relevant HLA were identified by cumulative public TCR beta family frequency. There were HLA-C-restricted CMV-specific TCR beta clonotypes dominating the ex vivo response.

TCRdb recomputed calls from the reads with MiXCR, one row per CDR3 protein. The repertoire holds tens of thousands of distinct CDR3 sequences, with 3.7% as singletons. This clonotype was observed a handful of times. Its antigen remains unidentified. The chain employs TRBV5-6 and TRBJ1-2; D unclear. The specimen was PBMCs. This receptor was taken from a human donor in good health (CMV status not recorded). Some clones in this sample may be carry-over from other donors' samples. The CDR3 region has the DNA TGTGCCAGCAGCTTGGGGACGGCGGTTAACTATGGCTACACCTTC. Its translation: CASSLGTAVNYGYTF.